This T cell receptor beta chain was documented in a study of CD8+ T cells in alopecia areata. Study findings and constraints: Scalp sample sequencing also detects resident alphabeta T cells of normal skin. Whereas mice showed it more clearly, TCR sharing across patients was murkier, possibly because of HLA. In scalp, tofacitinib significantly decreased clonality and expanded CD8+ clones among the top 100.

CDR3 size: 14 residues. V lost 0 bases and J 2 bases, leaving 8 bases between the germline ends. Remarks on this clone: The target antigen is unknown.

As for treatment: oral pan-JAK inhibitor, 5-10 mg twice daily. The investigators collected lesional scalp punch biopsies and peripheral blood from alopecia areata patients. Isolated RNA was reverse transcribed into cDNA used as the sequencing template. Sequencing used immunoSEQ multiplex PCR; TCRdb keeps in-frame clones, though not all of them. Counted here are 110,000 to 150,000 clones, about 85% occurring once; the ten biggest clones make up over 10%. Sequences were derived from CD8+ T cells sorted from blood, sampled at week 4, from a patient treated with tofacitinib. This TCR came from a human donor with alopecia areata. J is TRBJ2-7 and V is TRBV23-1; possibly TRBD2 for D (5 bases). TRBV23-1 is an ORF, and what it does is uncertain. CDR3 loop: CASSQSKGAYEQYF. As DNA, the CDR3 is TGCGCCAGCAGTCAATCCAAGGGAGCCTACGAGCAGTACTTC.